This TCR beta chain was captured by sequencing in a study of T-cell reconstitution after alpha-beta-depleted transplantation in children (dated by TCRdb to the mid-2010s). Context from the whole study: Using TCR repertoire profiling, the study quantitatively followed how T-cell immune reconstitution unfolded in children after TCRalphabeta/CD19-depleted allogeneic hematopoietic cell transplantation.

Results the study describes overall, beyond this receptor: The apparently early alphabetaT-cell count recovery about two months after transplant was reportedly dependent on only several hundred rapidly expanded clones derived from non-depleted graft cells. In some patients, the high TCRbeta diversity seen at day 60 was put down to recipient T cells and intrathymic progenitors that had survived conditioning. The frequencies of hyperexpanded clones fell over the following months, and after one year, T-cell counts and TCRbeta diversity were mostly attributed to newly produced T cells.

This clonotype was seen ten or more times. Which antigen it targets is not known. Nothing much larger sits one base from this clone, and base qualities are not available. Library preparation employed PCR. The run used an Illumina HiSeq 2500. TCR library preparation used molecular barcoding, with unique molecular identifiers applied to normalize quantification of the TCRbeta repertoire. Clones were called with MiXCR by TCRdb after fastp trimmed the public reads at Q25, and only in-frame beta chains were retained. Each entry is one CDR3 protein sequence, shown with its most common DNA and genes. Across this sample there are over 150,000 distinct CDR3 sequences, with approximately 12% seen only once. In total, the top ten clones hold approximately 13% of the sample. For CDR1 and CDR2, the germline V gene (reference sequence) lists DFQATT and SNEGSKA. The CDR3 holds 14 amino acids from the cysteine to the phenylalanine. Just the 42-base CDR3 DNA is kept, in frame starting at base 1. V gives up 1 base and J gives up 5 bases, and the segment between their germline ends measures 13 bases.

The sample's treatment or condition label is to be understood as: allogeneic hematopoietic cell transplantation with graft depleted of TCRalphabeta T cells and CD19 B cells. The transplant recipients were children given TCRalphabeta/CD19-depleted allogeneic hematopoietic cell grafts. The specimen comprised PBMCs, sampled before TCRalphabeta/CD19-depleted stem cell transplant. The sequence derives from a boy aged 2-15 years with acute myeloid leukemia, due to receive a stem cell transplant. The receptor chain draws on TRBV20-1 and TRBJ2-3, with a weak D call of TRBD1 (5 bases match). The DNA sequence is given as TGCAGTGCTAGAGCGGTTGAAGGGGTAGATACGCAGTATTTT. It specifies CSARAVEGVDTQYF.